This T cell receptor beta chain was observed in a study of blood T cell repertoires in COVID-19. Turning to the study itself: Samples taken during acute and convalescent COVID-19 were collected in the United States, Italy and Spain. Sample material is recorded as cDNA or gDNA derived from T cells, B-cell-depleted T cells, or PBMCs.

J was trimmed by 2 bases and V by 0 bases; bases with no gene match: 1. CDR1 and CDR2 from the germline V gene are MNHEY and SVGEGT. The CDR3 has 15 residues. How the authors handled the data: From reference gene primer amplification, estimates of nucleated cell counts were derived. The repertoire was sequenced with immunoSEQ multiplex PCR; TCRdb's copy has only in-frame clones and lacks some. From that table come the V and J calls and clone size; the DNA was used to work out D and trimming. In the table there are about 250,000 clones, about 89% of which are singletons. The chain combines TRBV6-2 or TRBV6-3 with TRBJ1-3; 7 bases align to TRBD1. The sample comprised peripheral blood. The receptor was isolated from a woman aged 55 to 70 who had recovered from COVID-19. In DNA form, the CDR3 reads TGTGCCAGCAGTTACTCGACAGGGACTGGAAACACCATATATTTT. Translated, it gives CASSYSTGTGNTIYF.